This is a list of T cell receptor beta chains from one sample in a study of shared T cell receptors in the human thymus. The repertoire was sequenced with immunoSEQ multiplex PCR; TCRdb's copy has only in-frame clones and lacks some. Of hundreds of thousands of clones in the sample, 87% are singletons; the top ten hold 0.0094%. A further study also used this sample, focusing on human thymus T cells.

The specimen sequenced was thymocytes. These receptors were taken from a boy younger than two with a congenital heart defect. The CDR3 runs from the conserved cysteine through the conserved F or W. D genes are given only for firm matches. Size is stated for part of the rows, as once, few or many counts, or as a class when the clone is expanded.

NA	TRBV5-1	TRBJ2-3	TRBD2	CASSYGLAGRRDTQYF	TGCGCCAGCAGCTACGGACTAGCGGGGCGCCGGGATACGCAGTATTTT
NA	TRBV14	TRBJ1-1	TRBD1	CASRTLNRGGGAEAFF	TGTGCCAGCAGGACTCTAAACAGGGGCGGAGGAGCTGAAGCTTTCTTT
NA	TRBV13	TRBJ2-5	NA	CASSLTRVKETQYF	TGTGCCAGCAGCTTAACCAGGGTCAAGGAGACCCAGTACTTC
NA	TRBV10-3	TRBJ1-3	NA	CAISEADSFGNTIYF	TGTGCCATCAGTGAGGCGGACAGCTTCGGAAACACCATATATTTT
NA	TRBV14	TRBJ2-7	TRBD1	CASSQGIADRQGASYEQYF	TGTGCCAGCAGCCAGGGGATAGCTGACCGACAGGGAGCCTCCTACGAGCAGTACTTC
once	TRBV7-2	TRBJ1-2	NA	CASSLGLAETWYGYTF	TGTGCCAGCAGCTTAGGGCTAGCGGAGACCTGGTATGGCTACACCTTC
NA	TRBV6-5	TRBJ2-7	NA	CASSLRRQTEQYF	TGTGCCAGCAGTTTACGTCGACAGACCGAGCAGTACTTC
NA	TRBV6-5	TRBJ2-1	NA	CASSSCRGSGYNEQFF	TGTGCCAGCAGTTCCTGCCGAGGTAGCGGCTACAATGAGCAGTTCTTC
NA	TRBV7-2	TRBJ2-2	TRBD2	CASSFGLGPLTGELFF	TGTGCCAGCAGCTTTGGACTAGGCCCCCTCACCGGGGAGCTGTTTTTT
NA	TRBV12-5	TRBJ2-7	TRBD2	CASGSEDISGREYYEQYF	TGTGCTAGTGGTTCAGAGGACATTAGCGGGAGGGAGTACTACGAGCAGTACTTC
once	TRBV4-1	TRBJ2-1	TRBD2	CASSPSGLAGGGNEQFF	TGCGCCAGCAGCCCTTCGGGACTAGCGGGAGGGGGAAATGAGCAGTTCTTC
NA	TRBV30	TRBJ2-2	NA	CAWRPKGDTGELFF	TGTGCCTGGAGGCCCAAAGGAGACACCGGGGAGCTGTTTTTT
NA	TRBV10-1	TRBJ1-6	TRBD1	CASRSGGDSSYNSPLHF	TGCGCCAGCAGGTCCGGGGGGGACAGCTCCTATAATTCACCCCTCCACTTT
NA	TRBV10-3	TRBJ1-5	TRBD1	CAISESVQGNQPQHF	TGTGCCATCAGTGAGTCTGTACAGGGGAATCAGCCCCAGCATTTT
NA	TRBV5-1	TRBJ1-1	NA	CASSFFGRGNTEAFF	TGCGCCAGCAGCTTCTTCGGCAGGGGGAACACTGAAGCTTTCTTT
NA	TRBV27	TRBJ2-5	TRBD2	CASSSHRTSGTPPQETQYF	TGTGCCAGCAGTTCACACAGGACTAGCGGGACCCCCCCACAAGAGACCCAGTACTTC
NA	TRBV9	TRBJ1-6	NA	CASSVRGRNSPLHF	TGTGCCAGCAGCGTCAGGGGAAGAAATTCACCCCTCCACTTT
NA	TRBV28	TRBJ1-5	TRBD1	CASSPPGTDHFGNQPQHF	TGTGCCAGCAGCCCTCCCGGGACAGACCATTTTGGCAATCAGCCCCAGCATTTT
NA	TRBV5-1	TRBJ2-7	TRBD1	CASSKGQLVEQYF	TGCGCCAGCAGCAAGGGACAGCTCGTCGAGCAGTACTTC
NA	TRBV5-8	TRBJ2-3	TRBD2	CASSFKKPAGTDTQYF	TGTGCCAGCAGCTTTAAAAAACCAGCGGGAACAGATACGCAGTATTTT
NA	TRBV4-1	TRBJ1-5	NA	CASSQVYYQGTGGCNQPQHF	TGCGCCAGCAGCCAAGTTTATTATCAGGGGACGGGGGGTTGCAATCAGCCCCAGCATTTT
NA	TRBV11-2	TRBJ1-2	TRBD1	CASSARTGGVTNYGYTF	TGTGCCAGCAGCGCTAGGACAGGGGGCGTCACTAACTATGGCTACACCTTC
NA	TRBV28	TRBJ1-6	NA	CASSSRQGHANSPLHF	TGTGCCAGCAGCTCAAGGCAGGGGCACGCTAATTCACCCCTCCACTTT
NA	TRBV28	TRBJ2-7	NA	CASSIRTARIYEQYF	TGTGCCAGCAGCATAAGGACAGCTAGGATCTACGAGCAGTACTTC
NA	TRBV5-6	TRBJ2-5	TRBD2	CASSPGRPSGRAGGETQYF	TGTGCCAGCAGCCCCGGCAGGCCTAGCGGGAGGGCGGGTGGGGAGACCCAGTACTTC
once	TRBV7-9	TRBJ1-5	NA	CASSCGGEQPQHF	TGTGCCAGCAGTTGCGGGGGGGAACAGCCCCAGCATTTT
NA	TRBV28	TRBJ2-7	TRBD1	CASRSGGGYEQYF	TGTGCCAGCAGATCAGGGGGCGGCTACGAGCAGTACTTC
NA	TRBV18	TRBJ2-2	TRBD2	CASSPDTGTRLTGELFF	TGTGCCAGCTCACCTGACACCGGGACTAGGCTCACCGGGGAGCTGTTTTTT
NA	TRBV5-4	TRBJ2-7	TRBD2	CASSHYTLAGSSYEQYF	TGTGCCAGCAGCCATTACACGTTAGCGGGGAGCTCCTACGAGCAGTACTTC
NA	TRBV18	TRBJ1-1	NA	CASSPKEGPLPEAFF	TGTGCCAGCTCACCAAAGGAGGGTCCTCTGCCTGAAGCTTTCTTT
once	TRBV5-4	TRBJ2-5	NA	CASSLAFIPETQYF	TGTGCCAGCAGCTTGGCTTTTATTCCAGAGACCCAGTACTTC
few	TRBV10-3	TRBJ1-2	NA	CAIAGRRGNYGYTF	TGTGCCATCGCCGGCCGCAGGGGCAACTATGGCTACACCTTC
NA	TRBV9	TRBJ2-2	NA	CASSIGQRNTGELFF	TGTGCCAGCAGCATCGGACAGAGGAATACCGGGGAGCTGTTTTTT
NA	TRBV28	TRBJ2-3	TRBD2	CASTDQRETQYF	TGTGCCAGCACCGACCAGCGGGAGACGCAGTATTTT
NA	TRBV28	TRBJ2-7	NA	CASSPRWVNPFYEQYF	TGTGCCAGCAGTCCCAGGTGGGTCAACCCGTTTTACGAGCAGTACTTC
once	TRBV4-1	TRBJ1-2	NA	CASSQDTRTNYGYTF	TGCGCCAGCAGCCAAGATACCAGAACTAACTATGGCTACACCTTC
NA	TRBV30	TRBJ2-2	TRBD1	CAWGDRLSGELFF	TGTGCCTGGGGGGACAGGTTGTCCGGGGAGCTGTTTTTT
few	TRBV6-5	TRBJ1-5	NA	CASFRNQPQHF	TGTGCCAGCTTCAGGAATCAGCCCCAGCATTTT
once	TRBV6-4	TRBJ1-1	TRBD1	CATGDGQGEEAFF	TGTGCCACGGGGGACGGACAGGGAGAGGAAGCTTTCTTT
few	TRBV7-3	TRBJ2-2	NA	CASSPTGSAGELFF	TGTGCCAGCAGTCCCACAGGGTCTGCCGGGGAGCTGTTTTTT
NA	TRBV28	TRBJ2-7	NA	CASSFLGRDPTYEQYF	TGTGCCAGCAGTTTCCTAGGCCGGGATCCTACCTACGAGCAGTACTTC
NA	TRBV11-2	TRBJ1-5	NA	CASSLSGANQPQHF	TGTGCCAGCAGTTTGTCAGGGGCCAATCAGCCCCAGCATTTT
NA	TRBV28	TRBJ1-5	NA	CASSEQYAYSNQPQHF	TGTGCCAGCAGTGAACAGTACGCCTATAGCAATCAGCCCCAGCATTTT
NA	TRBV18	TRBJ2-3	NA	CASSSTTVTDTQYF	TGTGCCAGCTCATCCACCACGGTCACAGATACGCAGTATTTT
once	TRBV9	TRBJ2-7	NA	CASSVGWGGPSLSSYEQYF	TGTGCCAGCAGCGTAGGTTGGGGAGGACCATCCCTGAGCTCCTACGAGCAGTACTTC
NA	TRBV30	TRBJ2-1	TRBD2	CAWSVSPAGDFMNEQFF	TGTGCCTGGAGTGTATCCCCAGCGGGAGACTTTATGAATGAGCAGTTCTTC
NA	TRBV1	TRBJ1-3	NA	CTSSQPEANTIYF	TGCACCAGCAGCCAGCCCGAGGCAAACACCATATATTTT
NA	TRBV5-6	TRBJ1-3	TRBD1	CASSPRDRRNSGNTIYF	TGTGCCAGCAGCCCCCGGGACAGGAGAAACTCTGGAAACACCATATATTTT
NA	TRBV4-3	TRBJ2-2	NA	CASSQAFRTSREDRTGELFF	TGCGCCAGCAGCCAAGCTTTTCGTACCTCAAGGGAGGATCGCACCGGGGAGCTGTTTTTT
NA	TRBV4-1	TRBJ1-5	TRBD1	CASSQVHLRERGLGNQPQHF	TGCGCCAGCAGCCAAGTCCACCTACGAGAGAGGGGGCTAGGGAATCAGCCCCAGCATTTT
NA	TRBV4-3	TRBJ2-2	NA	CASSQNWTATGELFF	TGCGCCAGCAGCCAAAACTGGACAGCCACCGGGGAGCTGTTTTTT
NA	TRBV19	TRBJ2-1	TRBD1	CASSIEGTGGATYESYNEQFF	TGTGCCAGTAGTATAGAAGGGACAGGGGGCGCAACGTATGAGTCCTACAATGAGCAGTTCTTC
NA	TRBV6-6	TRBJ1-1	NA	CASSLVMEGVNTEAFF	TGTGCCAGCAGTTTAGTTATGGAGGGAGTAAACACTGAAGCTTTCTTT